The clone carrying this T cell receptor beta chain was observed a few times. Its antigen remains unknown. V shed 4 bases, J shed 2 bases, and the junction held 7 bases outside the gene matches. CDR1 is SGHKS and CDR2 is YYEKEE in the germline V gene (reference sequence). This CDR3 has 16 amino acids. This entry comes from a study of regulatory T cells in long-lasting Graves disease. Study-wide points: Researchers examined only peripheral blood and not thyroid tissue.

Indicated time point: persistent/refractory GD, antithyroid drugs over 5 years with positive TRAb. Making the TCR library involved RNA that had been extracted from PBMCs. Investigators prepared the TCR beta libraries by applying iRepertoire HTBI primers and Arm-PCR of CDR3 regions. TCRdb processed the multiplex PCR reads anew with MiXCR; each CDR3 protein has one entry. There are more than 300,000 distinct CDR3 sequences in the sample; roughly 24% occur only once, and around 30% lies in the top ten. This sequence originates from a woman aged 40 to 50 with Graves disease. This sequence joins TRBV5-5 and TRBJ2-4; 9 nucleotides align to TRBD1. The starting material was peripheral blood mononuclear cells (PBMCs), obtained when the disease was refractory, from a patient treated with antithyroid drugs. CDR3 protein: CASSQQGAGTKNIQYF. The CDR3 region has the DNA TGTGCCAGCAGCCAACAGGGGGCTGGGACCAAAAACATTCAGTACTTC.